The next 32 T cell receptor beta chains were all read from a single sample in a study of blood T cell repertoires in COVID-19. The table came from immunoSEQ multiplex PCR; TCRdb's copy has only in-frame clones and leaves some out. This sample carries about 120,000 clones, about 83% of them seen once, and the ten largest clones take under 6%. Material for sequencing was peripheral blood. Receptors originate from a man of 80 years or more with active or convalescent COVID-19.

The chain links TRBV15 to TRBJ1-2, with 7 bases that match TRBD1. Germline assignment: CDR1 LNHNV and CDR2 YYDKDF (reference sequence). V dropped 1 base and J dropped 3; count of bases not matched to a gene: 5. CDR3 size: 15 residues. CDR3 DNA sequence: TGTGCCACCAGCAGAGGACAGGGAGGAGACTATGGCTACACCTTC. Translation: CATSRGQGGDYGYTF. Full variable domain (missing parts from reference TRBV15 and TRBJ1-2): DAMVIQNPRYQVTQFGKPVTLSCSQTLNHNVMYWYQQKSSQAPKLLFHYYDKDFNNEADTPDNFQSRRPNTSFCFLDIRSPGLGDTAMYLCATSRGQGGDYGYTFGSGTRLTVV.

This clone was detected once. This chain links TRBV3-1 (or the pseudogene TRBV3-2) with TRBJ1-5; no firm D call. V was cut by 1 base and J by 2 bases, with 21 bases left in between. This CDR3 has 19 amino acids. Looked up from germline, CDR1 is LGHDT and CDR2 is YNNKEL (reference sequence). The CDR3 region has the DNA TGTGCCAGCAGCCAAGGTCGGGAAGGGCCTCGTTCCGGCAATCAGCCCCAGCATTTT. This translates into CASSQGREGPRSGNQPQHF.

V usage is TRBV27 and J usage is TRBJ1-4, with TRBD1 matching over 8 bases. Germline V gene sequence: CDR1 MNHEY, CDR2 SMNVEV (reference sequence). This CDR3 comprises 15 residues. With 3 bases clipped from V and 7 bases from J, the junction kept 7 bases outside the gene matches. Written as DNA, the CDR3 is TGTGCCAGCAGTTTTTCAGGGGGCCGGAGTGAAAAACTGTTTTTT. Encoded protein: CASSFSGGRSEKLFF.

J is TRBJ2-3 and V is TRBV4-3, with D perhaps TRBD2 (5 bases). Germline assignment: CDR1 LGHNA and CDR2 YSLEER. V lost 1 base and J 6 bases, leaving 20 bases between the germline ends. CDR3 length: 17 amino acids. As DNA, the CDR3 is TGCGCCAGCAGCCAAGGTGGCCGTGCTGACGGGGTGGATACGCAGTATTTT. It translates to CASSQGGRADGVDTQYF.

This clone was picked up a small number of times. This sequence joins TRBV12-3 or TRBV12-4 and TRBJ1-1; 7 bases map to TRBD1. The CDR3 totals 13 residues. V was clipped by 5 bases and J by 4 bases; unmatched bases: 4. The CDR3 sequence: CASSRTGSTEAFF. For the CDR3, the DNA is TGTGCCAGCAGTCGGACAGGCAGCACTGAAGCTTTCTTT.

The chain joins TRBV11-2 to TRBJ1-2; D remains ambiguous. V lost 4 bases to trimming and J lost 5 bases, with 11 bases between them. Looked up from germline, CDR1 is SGHAT and CDR2 is FQNNGV. The CDR3 totals 13 residues. CDR3 sequence: CASSSGGGYGYTF. CDR3 nucleotides: TGTGCCAGCAGCTCGGGTGGTGGGTATGGCTACACCTTC. Looking up the rest from reference TRBV11-2 and TRBJ1-2 gives the full variable domain: EAGVAQSPRYKIIEKRQSVAFWCNPISGHATLYWYQQILGQGPKLLIQFQNNGVVDDSQLPKDRFSAERLKGVDSTLKIQPAKLEDSAVYLCASSSGGGYGYTFGSGTRLTVV.

The chain couples TRBV2 to TRBJ2-3; the match to TRBD2 covers 11 bases. The CDR3 sequence is 15 residues long. The V segment lost 7 bases and the J segment 5 bases; nucleotides outside the gene matches: 8. Per germline, CDR1 SNHLY and CDR2 FYNNEI. The CDR3 DNA follows: TGTGCCAGCATCTTTAGCGGGGGGGCAAAAGATACGCAGTATTTT. It is translated as CASIFSGGAKDTQYF.

The chain employs TRBV29-1 and TRBJ2-1; 10 bases agree with TRBD1. The germline V gene encodes CDR1 SQVTM and CDR2 ANQGSEA. Trimming removed 5 bases from V and 6 bases from J; junction bases left unmatched: 4. CDR3 length equals 13 residues. The DNA for the CDR3 is TGCAGCGTTCTGACAGGGGGCCCCAATGAGCAGTTCTTC. This gives the protein CSVLTGGPNEQFF.

This clone was detected only once. The V call is TRBV5-4, the J call TRBJ1-6; D gene uncertain. Germline V gives CDR1 SGHNT, CDR2 YYREEE (reference sequence). Trimming removed 2 bases from V and 7 bases from J, with 4 bases in between. This CDR3 has 12 residues. The CDR3 nucleotides read TGTGCCAGCAGCTTCCGGAATTCACCCCTCCACTTT. Translation: CASSFRNSPLHF.

This chain connects TRBV5-4 to TRBJ2-3; 7 positions match TRBD1. Trimming cost V 4 bases and J 0 bases; bases outside gene matches: 5. Germline V lookup: CDR1 SGHNT, CDR2 YYREEE (reference sequence). The CDR3 extends over 15 amino acids. The CDR3 DNA is TGTGCCAGCAGCCTAGGGACAGCCAGCACAGATACGCAGTATTTT. It codes for CASSLGTASTDTQYF.

The rearrangement uses TRBV9 and TRBJ1-5; maybe TRBD1 (5 bases). Germline V gene lookup returns CDR1 SGDLS and CDR2 YYNGEE. The CDR3 is 15 residues long. Trimming removed 4 bases from V and 2 bases from J, with 13 bases in between. In DNA form, the CDR3 reads TGTGCCAGCAGCCCCGGGGGGGGTGGCAATCAGCCCCAGCATTTT. Its protein is CASSPGGGGNQPQHF.

This clone has just a few counts. The V gene is TRBV11-2, the J gene TRBJ1-2; no firm D call. The V gene's germline CDR1 is SGHAT and CDR2 FQNNGV. CDR3 length: 14 amino acids. Trimming pared 4 bases from V and 5 bases from J, leaving 14 bases between. This CDR3 reads CASSSPKRFYGYTF. In nucleotides, the CDR3 is TGTGCCAGCAGCTCGCCGAAGAGGTTTTATGGCTACACCTTC.

The chain links TRBV19 to TRBJ2-4; 9 nucleotides line up with TRBD1. This CDR3 is built from 17 residues. J gave up 4 bases and V 0 bases, and 7 bases lay outside the gene matches. CDR1 LNHDA and CDR2 SQIVND come from the germline V gene (reference sequence). The CDR3 DNA sequence: TGTGCCAGTAGTATAGACAAAACAGGGGGCTCAAAAAACATTCAGTACTTC. It encodes CASSIDKTGGSKNIQYF.

V usage is TRBV28 and J usage is TRBJ2-7, with D tentatively TRBD2 (6 bases). Trimming cost V 5 bases and J 1 base, with 15 bases left between them. Germline values: CDR1 MDHEN, CDR2 SYDVKM. The CDR3 spans 15 residues. The CDR3, as DNA: TGTGCCAGCAGTACACACGGGAGCACGTCCTACGAGCAGTACTTC. Residues: CASSTHGSTSYEQYF.

The CDR3 loop is CASSQEQGGNQPQHF. The CDR3 nucleotides are TGTGCCAGCAGCCAAGAACAGGGCGGAAATCAGCCCCAGCATTTT. The V gene is TRBV4-2, the J gene TRBJ1-5; a weak D match, TRBD1 (6 bases). Germline V gene sequence: CDR1 LGHNA, CDR2 YNFKEQ. CDR3 size: 15 residues. Trimming left V 0 bases short and J 4 bases short, with 10 bases between.

This rearrangement joins TRBV7-2 to TRBJ2-5, with 10 bases aligning to TRBD2. Germline V gene sequence: CDR1 SGHTA, CDR2 FQGNSA. Trimming at V came to 5 bases and at J to 5 bases, leaving 14 bases not matched to a gene. CDR3 size: 17 residues. The CDR3 coding sequence is TGTGCCAGCAGCCCCCGCCGAGCAGCGGGGGGGCGGGAGACCCAGTACTTC. Protein: CASSPRRAAGGRETQYF. Using reference TRBV7-2 and TRBJ2-5 for the parts outside the CDR3, the full variable domain is GAGVSQSPSNKVTEKGKDVELRCDPISGHTALYWYRQSLGQGLEFLIYFQGNSAPDKSGLPSDRFSAERTGGSVSTLTIQRTQQEDSAVYLCASSPRRAAGGRETQYFGPGTRLLVL.

The chain couples TRBV23-1 to TRBJ1-5; 9 bases agree with TRBD1. TRBV23-1 falls under the ORF class, with uncertain function. This CDR3 region has 14 residues. The trim removed 11 bases at V and 7 bases at J, leaving 12 bases unmatched. In nucleotides, the CDR3 is TGCGCCCGTCCCGGGACAGGGCTTTGCCAGCCCCAGCATTTT. Amino acid sequence: CARPGTGLCQPQHF.

The CDR3 nucleotides read TGTGCCAGCAGCTTGCTAGCGGGCAGCTCCTACGAGCAGTACTTC. The encoded protein is CASSLLAGSSYEQYF. V usage is TRBV7-3 and J usage is TRBJ2-7; 8 bases align to TRBD2. CDR3 size: 15 residues. The V and J ends lost 3 bases and 0 bases, in that order; junction bases with no gene match: 4. Germline V gene lookup returns CDR1 SGHTA and CDR2 FQGTGA.

This clone was seen only once. This clone may be a read error of a much larger clone one base away. The rearrangement uses TRBV9 and TRBJ2-7, with TRBD1 matching over 7 bases. CDR1 SGDLS and CDR2 YYNGEE come from the germline V gene. This CDR3 is 14 amino acids long. V lost 1 base to trimming and J lost 0 bases; unmatched junction nucleotides: 1. CDR3 residues: CASSVTGVSYEQYF. The CDR3 DNA reads as TGTGCCAGCAGCGTAACAGGGGTCTCCTACGAGCAGTACTTC.

The gene calls are TRBV7-2 and TRBJ1-6, with 8 bases lining up with TRBD1. The CDR3 runs to 13 residues. Per the germline V gene, CDR1 is SGHTA and CDR2 is FQGNSA. V shed 4 bases, J shed 10 bases, and the junction held 3 bases outside the gene matches. CDR3 residues: CASSSGQVSPLHF. Here the CDR3 DNA reads TGTGCCAGCAGCTCGGGACAGGTCTCACCCCTCCACTTT.

The CDR3 is CASSLETGDSYEQYF. CDR3 DNA: TGTGCCAGCAGCTTGGAAACAGGGGACTCCTACGAGCAGTACTTC. This chain links TRBV11-3 with TRBJ2-7; 7 nucleotides align to TRBD1. Per the germline V gene, CDR1 is SGHNT and CDR2 is YENEEA. The CDR3 length is 15 residues. V shed 3 bases, J shed 0 bases, and the junction held 5 bases outside the gene matches.

The chain employs TRBV30 and TRBJ2-2; D not certain. The length of the CDR3 is 14 residues. The V and J ends lost 0 bases and 5 bases respectively, with 10 bases between them. CDR1 and CDR2 (germline): GTSNPN, SVGIG (reference sequence). The CDR3 region is CAWSVLLRTGELFF. Here the CDR3 DNA reads TGTGCCTGGAGTGTGCTGTTGAGGACCGGGGAGCTGTTTTTT.

This clone was counted between two and nine times. V usage is TRBV5-8 and J usage is TRBJ2-3, with 9 bases matching TRBD1. Germline V gene data show CDR1 as SGHTS and CDR2 as YDEGEE. V lost 2 bases to trimming and J lost 4 bases; unmatched junction nucleotides: 5. The CDR3 is made up of 15 amino acids. The DNA of the CDR3 is TGTGCCAGCAGCTTCATAGGACAGGGGCCAGATACGCAGTATTTT. Translating it yields CASSFIGQGPDTQYF.

This chain joins TRBV11-2 and TRBJ2-3; 12 bases are shared with TRBD2. Per the germline V gene, CDR1 is SGHAT and CDR2 is FQNNGV. The CDR3 covers 15 residues. J gave up 6 bases and V 2 bases, and 3 bases lay outside the gene matches. The CDR3 DNA is TGTGCCAGCAGCTTAACTCTAGCGGGGGGGGATACGCAGTATTTT. Translated, it gives CASSLTLAGGDTQYF.

Turning to this clone: Other nucleotide sequences from this sample produce the same CDR3. The chain recombines TRBV6-5 with TRBJ2-5; a possible D gene is TRBD1 (5 bases). This CDR3 spans 13 amino acids. Germline V gene lookup returns CDR1 MNHEY and CDR2 SVGAGI. Trimming shortened V by 2 bases and J by 3 bases, and 7 bases separated the two germline ends. This chain's CDR3 is CASSYGQEETQYF. The CDR3 DNA is TGTGCCAGCAGTTACGGACAAGAAGAGACCCAGTACTTC.

The count of this clone is one. The chain joins TRBV6-1 to TRBJ2-2; 7 bases line up with TRBD1. Germline V gene sequence: CDR1 MNHNS, CDR2 SASEGT. The CDR3 is made up of 16 amino acids. V trimming: 3 bases; J trimming: 5 bases; junction bases outside the gene matches: 9. The CDR3 sequence: CASSDRGLIGTGELFF. The CDR3, as DNA: TGTGCCAGCAGTGACAGGGGGTTAATTGGGACCGGGGAGCTGTTTTTT.

This clone was seen a single time. The chain recombines TRBV19 with TRBJ2-1; D is unclear. The CDR3 runs 15 residues. Germline V gene data show CDR1 as LNHDA and CDR2 as SQIVND (reference sequence). V lost 3 bases and J 0 bases, leaving 9 bases between the germline ends. The DNA of the CDR3 is TGTGCCAGTAGTATCAGGCACGGCTCCTACAATGAGCAGTTCTTC. Translating gives CASSIRHGSYNEQFF.

The V gene is TRBV7-2, the J gene TRBJ2-5, with 11 bases that match TRBD1. V lost 5 bases and J lost 5; bases outside the gene matches: 7. CDR3 length: 15 amino acids. Germline V gene lookup returns CDR1 SGHTA and CDR2 FQGNSA. DNA for the CDR3: TGTGCCAGCAGCCCGGACAGGGGGCTAGGGGAGACCCAGTACTTC. Translating gives CASSPDRGLGETQYF.

The rearrangement joins TRBV6-5 to TRBJ2-7, with D maybe TRBD2 (6 bases). V was pared by 10 bases and J by 6 bases, with 10 bases between. This CDR3 is built from 10 residues. CDR1 is MNHEY, CDR2 SVGAGI, per germline. CDR3 protein: CATGRSEQYF. The CDR3 nucleotides are TGTGCCACTGGGAGGAGCGAGCAGTACTTC.

This sequence joins TRBV11-2 and TRBJ2-7; unclear D gene. The germline CDR1 and CDR2 sequences are SGHAT and FQNNGV. The CDR3 is 10 residues long. V lost 5 bases to trimming and J lost 6 bases, with 5 bases between them. CDR3 DNA: TGTGCCAGCAGCCACATCGAGCAGTACTTC. Encoded protein: CASSHIEQYF.

The chain is built from TRBV28 and TRBJ2-7, with D possibly matching TRBD2 (7 bases). Per the germline V gene, CDR1 is MDHEN and CDR2 is SYDVKM. The CDR3 contains 13 residues. The V gene lost 7 bases and the J gene lost 2 bases, with 12 bases spanning the gap. The CDR3 coding sequence is TGTGCCAGCACGGGGGGCCCCCCCTACGAGCAGTACTTC. It is translated as CASTGGPPYEQYF.

The gene calls are TRBV7-2 and TRBJ1-3; D is unresolved. V shed 3 bases and J shed 1 base, with 4 bases lying between them. The CDR3 sequence is 13 residues long. The germline V gene encodes CDR1 SGHTA and CDR2 FQGNSA. CDR3 region: CASSFLSGNTIYF. CDR3 coding DNA: TGTGCCAGCAGCTTCCTATCTGGAAACACCATATATTTT.